This T cell receptor (beta chain) comes out of a study of CD8+ T cells in alopecia areata. On the study more broadly: The duration of tofacitinib was 6 to 18 months, with 6 months off drug afterward. Affected scalp percentage set treated patients' severity scores. Study-wide results and caveats: There was only one nonresponder, so it was unclear how baseline CD8+ expansion relates to response. Clonality exceeded that of normal scalp in lesional scalp, most notably in alopecia totalis/universalis.

This sample's treatment: oral pan-JAK inhibitor, 5-10 mg twice daily. RNA extraction and reverse transcription yielded cDNA as sequencing template. Some clones are missing from TCRdb's copy, which holds only in-frame ones; the method was immunoSEQ multiplex PCR. Here the sample spans about 140,000 clones, around 86% being singletons. This CDR3 is built from 13 residues. The germline V and J ends were trimmed by 3 bases and 2 bases, with 8 bases remaining between them. Per the germline V gene, CDR1 is SGDLS and CDR2 is YYNGEE. Worth noting for this clone: Antigen unknown.

The sequences come from CD8+ T cells sorted from blood, collected at week 4, from a patient treated with tofacitinib. This chain links TRBV9 with TRBJ1-2; D not resolved. The TCR was taken from a human donor with alopecia areata. The CDR3 DNA sequence: TGTGCCAGCAGCGCACACCGGAACTATGGCTACACCTTC. Translated, it gives CASSAHRNYGYTF.